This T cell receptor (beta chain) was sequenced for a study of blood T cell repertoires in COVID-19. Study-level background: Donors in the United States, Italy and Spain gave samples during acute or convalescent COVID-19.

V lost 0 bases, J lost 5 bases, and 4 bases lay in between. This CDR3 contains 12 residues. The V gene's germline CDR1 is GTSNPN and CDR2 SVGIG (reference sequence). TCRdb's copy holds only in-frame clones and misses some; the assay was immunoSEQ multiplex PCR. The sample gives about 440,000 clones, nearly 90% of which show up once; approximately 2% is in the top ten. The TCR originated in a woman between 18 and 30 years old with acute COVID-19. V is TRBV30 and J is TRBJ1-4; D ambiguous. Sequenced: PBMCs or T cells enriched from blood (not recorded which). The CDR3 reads CAWSVLNEKLFF. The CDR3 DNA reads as TGTGCCTGGAGTGTACTAAATGAAAAACTGTTTTTT. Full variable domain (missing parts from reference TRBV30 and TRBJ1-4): SQTIHQWPATLVQPVGSPLSLECTVEGTSNPNLYWYRQAAGRGLQLLFYSVGIGQISSEVPQNLSASRPQDRQFILSSKKLLLSDSGFYLCAWSVLNEKLFFGSGTQLSVL.